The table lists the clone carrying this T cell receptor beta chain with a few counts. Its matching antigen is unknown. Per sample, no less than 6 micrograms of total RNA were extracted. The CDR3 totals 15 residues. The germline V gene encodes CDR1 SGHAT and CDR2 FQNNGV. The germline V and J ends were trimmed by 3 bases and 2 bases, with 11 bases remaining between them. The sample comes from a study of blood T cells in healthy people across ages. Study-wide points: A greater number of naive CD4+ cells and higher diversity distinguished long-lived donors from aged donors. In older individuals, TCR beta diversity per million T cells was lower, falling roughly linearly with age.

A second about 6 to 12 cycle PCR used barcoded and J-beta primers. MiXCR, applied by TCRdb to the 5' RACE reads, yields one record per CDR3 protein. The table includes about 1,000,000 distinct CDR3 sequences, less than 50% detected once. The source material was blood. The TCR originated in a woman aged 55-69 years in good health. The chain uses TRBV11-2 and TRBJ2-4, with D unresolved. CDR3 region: CASSLIKGPKNIQYF. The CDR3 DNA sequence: TGTGCCAGCAGCTTGATCAAAGGACCCAAAAACATTCAGTACTTC.